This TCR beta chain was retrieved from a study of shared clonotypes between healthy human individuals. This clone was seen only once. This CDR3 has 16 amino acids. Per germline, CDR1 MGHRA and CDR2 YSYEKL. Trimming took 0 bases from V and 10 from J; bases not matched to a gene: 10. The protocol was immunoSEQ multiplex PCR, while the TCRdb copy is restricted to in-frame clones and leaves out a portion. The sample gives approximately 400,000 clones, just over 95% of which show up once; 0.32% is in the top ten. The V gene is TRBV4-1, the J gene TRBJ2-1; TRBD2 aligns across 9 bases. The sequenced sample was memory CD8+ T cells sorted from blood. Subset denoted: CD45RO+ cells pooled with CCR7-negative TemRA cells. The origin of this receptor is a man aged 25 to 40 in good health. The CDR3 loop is CASSQDLSGSPREQFF. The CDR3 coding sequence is TGCGCCAGCAGCCAAGACCTTAGCGGGAGCCCCAGGGAGCAGTTCTTC.